This TCR beta chain came from a study of metastatic and nonmetastatic thyroid tumors. The wider study: Patients with malignant and benign thyroid disease provided blood and tumor or nodule tissue, whose repertoires were compared. Study conclusions and caveats: Benign nodules were reported to have significantly lower TCR beta diversity than malignant thyroid tumors, in blood and tumor.

TCRdb reanalyzed the PCR reads with MiXCR. The sample carries about 27,000 clones, about 15% recorded once. This clone was recorded a few times. Its antigen is as yet unknown. There were no patients who had received any treatment before thyroid surgery. CDR3 length: 13 residues. V lost 6 bases and J lost 3, with 15 bases in between. CDR1 is DFQATT, CDR2 SNEGSKA, per germline (reference sequence). The chain is built from TRBV20-1 and TRBJ2-7; the D is unclear. Sequencing used blood. This TCR derives from a male donor with papillary thyroid cancer or a benign thyroid nodule (not recorded which). Some clones in this sample may be carry-over from other donors' samples. The CDR3 loop reads CSAYSRSGYEQYF. In DNA form, the CDR3 reads TGCAGTGCCTATTCTCGGAGTGGCTACGAGCAGTACTTC.